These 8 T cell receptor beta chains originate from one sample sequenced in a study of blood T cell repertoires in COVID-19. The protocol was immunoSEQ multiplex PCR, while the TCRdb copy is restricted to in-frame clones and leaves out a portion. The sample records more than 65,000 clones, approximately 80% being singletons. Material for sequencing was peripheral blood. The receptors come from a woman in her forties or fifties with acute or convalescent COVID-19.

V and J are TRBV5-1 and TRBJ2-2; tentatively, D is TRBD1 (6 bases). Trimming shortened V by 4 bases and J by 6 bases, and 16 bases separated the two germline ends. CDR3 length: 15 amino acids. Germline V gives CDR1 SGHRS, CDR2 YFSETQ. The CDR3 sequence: CASSDGTTKAGELFF. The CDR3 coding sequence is TGCGCCAGCAGCGACGGGACAACGAAAGCCGGGGAGCTGTTTTTT.

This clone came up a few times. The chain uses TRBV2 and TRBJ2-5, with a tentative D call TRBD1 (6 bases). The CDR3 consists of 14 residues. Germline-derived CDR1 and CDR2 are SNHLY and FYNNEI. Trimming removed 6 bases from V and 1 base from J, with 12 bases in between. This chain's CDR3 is CASRKDSSQETQYF. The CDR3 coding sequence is TGTGCCAGCAGGAAGGACAGTTCCCAAGAGACCCAGTACTTC.

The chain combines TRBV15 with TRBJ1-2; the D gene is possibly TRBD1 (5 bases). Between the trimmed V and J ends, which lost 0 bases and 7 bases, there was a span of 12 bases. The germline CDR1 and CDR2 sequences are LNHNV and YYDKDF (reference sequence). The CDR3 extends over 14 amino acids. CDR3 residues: CATSRDQGMSGYTF. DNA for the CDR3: TGTGCCACCAGCAGAGACCAGGGTATGAGTGGCTACACCTTC.

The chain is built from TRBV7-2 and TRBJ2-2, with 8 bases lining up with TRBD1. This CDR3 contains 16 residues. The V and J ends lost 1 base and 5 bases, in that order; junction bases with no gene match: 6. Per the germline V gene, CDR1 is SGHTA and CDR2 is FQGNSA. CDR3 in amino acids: CASSLGTGYPTGELFF. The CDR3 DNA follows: TGTGCCAGCAGCTTAGGGACAGGGTACCCTACCGGGGAGCTGTTTTTT. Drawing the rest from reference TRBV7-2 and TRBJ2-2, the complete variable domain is GAGVSQSPSNKVTEKGKDVELRCDPISGHTALYWYRQSLGQGLEFLIYFQGNSAPDKSGLPSDRFSAERTGGSVSTLTIQRTQQEDSAVYLCASSLGTGYPTGELFFGEGSRLTVL.

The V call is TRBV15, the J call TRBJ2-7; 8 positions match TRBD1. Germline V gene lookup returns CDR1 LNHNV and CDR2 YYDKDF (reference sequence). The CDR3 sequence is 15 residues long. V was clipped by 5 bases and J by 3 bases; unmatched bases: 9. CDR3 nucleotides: TGTGCCACCAGCGAACAGGGGGTCGCGATCTACGAGCAGTACTTC. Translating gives CATSEQGVAIYEQYF.

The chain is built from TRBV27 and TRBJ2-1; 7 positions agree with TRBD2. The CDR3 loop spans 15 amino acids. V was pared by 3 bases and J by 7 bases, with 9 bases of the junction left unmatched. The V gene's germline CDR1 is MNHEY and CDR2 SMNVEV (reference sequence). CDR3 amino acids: CASSFGGRGVNEQFF. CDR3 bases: TGTGCCAGCAGTTTCGGCGGGAGAGGGGTGAATGAGCAGTTCTTC.

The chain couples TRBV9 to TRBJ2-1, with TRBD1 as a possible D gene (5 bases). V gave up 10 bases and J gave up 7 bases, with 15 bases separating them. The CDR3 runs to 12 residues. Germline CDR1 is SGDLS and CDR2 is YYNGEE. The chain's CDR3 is CASEGVGNEQFF. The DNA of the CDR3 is TGTGCCTCGGAAGGGGTCGGGAATGAGCAGTTCTTC.

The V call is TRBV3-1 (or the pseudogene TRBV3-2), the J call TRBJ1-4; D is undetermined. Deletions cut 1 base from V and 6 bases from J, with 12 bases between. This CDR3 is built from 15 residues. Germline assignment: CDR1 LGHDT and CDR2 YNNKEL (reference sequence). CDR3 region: CASSQGGGFDEKLFF. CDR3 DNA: TGTGCCAGCAGCCAAGGCGGAGGATTTGATGAAAAACTGTTTTTT.